This T cell receptor (beta chain) emerged from a study of technical replicates of blood from several donors. Repertoires were generated with immunoSEQ multiplex PCR, while TCRdb's copy carries only in-frame clones and drops some. The sample contains tens of thousands of clones, around 92% of which appear only once. Material for sequencing was T cells isolated from PBMCs. The receptor was isolated from a human donor in good health.

In DNA form, the CDR3 reads TGTGCCAGCGCGAGGGACAGGGGTGTGGAGCAGCCCCAGCATTTT. Its translation is CASARDRGVEQPQHF. The gene calls are TRBV2 and TRBJ1-5, with 10 nucleotides matching TRBD1. In germline, CDR1 is SNHLY, CDR2 FYNNEI. Germline trimming cut 8 bases from V and 7 bases from J; bases unmatched to any gene: 11. CDR3 length: 15 amino acids.